This is a list of T cell receptor beta chains from one sample in a study of identical twins. TCRdb re-analysed the 5' RACE reads in MiXCR, keeping a single row per CDR3 protein. In the table there are hundreds of thousands of distinct CDR3 sequences, 8.6% of which are singletons. The same sample was also used in a study of yellow fever vaccine responses in identical twins.

Sequencing was done on a sample of PBMCs. The receptors were sampled from a young woman in good health. Both conserved end residues are part of each CDR3. The D gene is left open where the match is weak. Expanded clones are given a class, and other clones once, few, many or no size at all.

j_gene,v_gene,abundance,d_gene,CDR3aa,CDR3nt
TRBJ2-4,TRBV20-1,few,.,CSVGLSAKNIQYF,TGCAGTGTTGGGCTATCGGCCAAAAACATTCAGTACTTC
TRBJ1-3,TRBV20-1,.,.,CSARGFRQERNTIYF,TGCAGTGCTAGAGGGTTCCGGCAGGAAAGAAACACCATATATTTT
TRBJ2-1,TRBV20-1,few,TRBD2,CSTGTSGENEQFF,TGCAGTACCGGGACTAGCGGGGAAAATGAGCAGTTCTTC
TRBJ2-3,TRBV7-2,few,TRBD2,CASKVAGGTDTQYF,TGTGCCAGCAAGGTAGCGGGAGGCACAGATACGCAGTATTTT
TRBJ2-4,TRBV28,.,.,CASNGALGKNIQYF,TGTGCCAGCAATGGAGCCCTCGGCAAAAACATTCAGTACTTC
TRBJ1-1,TRBV5-1,many,.,CASSLNGRGTEAFF,TGCGCCAGCAGCTTGAACGGCAGGGGCACTGAAGCTTTCTTT
TRBJ2-7,TRBV29-1,few,TRBD1,CSVEGTGSTYEQYF,TGCAGCGTTGAAGGGACAGGGTCCACCTACGAGCAGTACTTC
TRBJ2-7,TRBV5-1,few,.,CASSLKLNNSYEQYF,TGCGCCAGCAGCTTGAAGCTCAACAACTCCTACGAGCAGTACTTC
TRBJ2-7,TRBV20-1,few,.,CSAITGTVSYEQYF,TGCAGTGCCATAACCGGGACCGTCTCCTACGAGCAGTACTTC
TRBJ2-1,TRBV28,.,.,CASRFSSYNEQFF,TGTGCCAGCAGGTTCAGCTCCTACAATGAGCAGTTCTTC
TRBJ2-3,TRBV18,.,TRBD2,CASSPTSGSSTSVDTQYF,TGTGCCAGCTCACCTACTAGCGGGAGTTCAACCTCGGTAGATACGCAGTATTTT
TRBJ2-7,TRBV4-2,.,TRBD2,CASSEWSPGLAGGGLPSYEQYF,TGTGCCAGCAGCGAATGGAGTCCGGGACTAGCGGGAGGGGGGTTACCCTCGTACGAGCAGTACTTC
TRBJ2-1,TRBV4-3,few,TRBD1,CASSQAGQGLNEQFF,TGCGCCAGCAGCCAAGCCGGACAGGGCCTCAATGAGCAGTTCTTC
TRBJ2-3,TRBV24-1,few,.,CATSDKTSLADTQYF,TGTGCCACCAGTGATAAGACTTCCTTGGCGGATACGCAGTATTTT
TRBJ2-7,TRBV5-1,.,TRBD1,CASSSPWDRLPYEQYF,TGCGCCAGCAGCTCACCCTGGGACAGGCTCCCCTACGAGCAGTACTTC
TRBJ2-6,TRBV6-2/TRBV6-3,few,.,CASSYSALSLLGSGANVLTF,TGTGCCAGCAGTTACTCGGCACTCTCTCTTCTAGGCTCTGGGGCCAACGTCCTGACTTTC
TRBJ2-7,TRBV6-2/TRBV6-3,few,TRBD2,CASSRPLAHEQYF,TGTGCCAGCAGTAGACCACTAGCGCACGAGCAGTACTTC
TRBJ2-7,TRBV28,many,TRBD1,CASSKTGTGGEQYF,TGTGCCAGCAGCAAAACCGGGACAGGAGGCGAGCAGTACTTC
TRBJ2-3,TRBV12-3/TRBV12-4,.,.,CASSFLGPGDTQYF,TGTGCCAGCAGTTTTTTGGGACCGGGCGATACGCAGTATTTT
TRBJ2-7,TRBV7-9,few,TRBD2,CASSQMTSGGEDEQYF,TGTGCCAGCAGCCAGATGACTAGCGGGGGGGAGGACGAGCAGTACTTC
TRBJ1-6,TRBV6-5,many,TRBD1,CASSSGQSNSPLHF,TGTGCCAGCAGTTCGGGACAGTCCAATTCACCCCTCCACTTT
TRBJ2-1,TRBV5-1,many,TRBD2,CASSLAPSGRGSYNEQFF,TGCGCCAGCAGCTTGGCTCCTAGCGGGAGAGGGTCCTACAATGAGCAGTTCTTC